This entry features one TCR beta chain sequence. The CDR3 loop spans 12 amino acids. The V and J ends lost 1 base and 3 bases respectively, with 6 bases between them. Per the germline V gene, CDR1 is GTSNPN and CDR2 is SVGIG (reference sequence). The source of the sample is a study of blood T cell repertoires in COVID-19. Participants' reported clinical history set cohort assignment. Donors in Cohort 3 counted as recovered after two negative PCRs, clearance, or symptom resolution. Some clones are missing from TCRdb's copy, which holds only in-frame ones; the method was immunoSEQ multiplex PCR. Of around 390,000 clones in the sample, 87% were seen once.

The sample taken for sequencing was PBMCs or T cells enriched from blood (not recorded which). The chain uses TRBV30 and TRBJ1-1; perhaps TRBD1 as D (6 bases). The sequence was obtained from a woman aged 45 to 65 who had recovered from COVID-19. CDR3 amino acids: CAWSAGDTEAFF. The DNA of the CDR3 is TGTGCCTGGAGTGCAGGGGACACTGAAGCTTTCTTT. The whole variable domain, filled in from reference TRBV30 and TRBJ1-1, reads SQTIHQWPATLVQPVGSPLSLECTVEGTSNPNLYWYRQAAGRGLQLLFYSVGIGQISSEVPQNLSASRPQDRQFILSSKKLLLSDSGFYLCAWSAGDTEAFFGQGTRLTVV.